The next 9 T cell receptor beta chains were all read from a single sample in a study of cytomegalovirus exposure and HLA in healthy donors. The PCR made use of 60 Vbeta and 13 Jbeta primers. Produced via immunoSEQ multiplex PCR; TCRdb's table is partial and in-frame only. This table has roughly 130,000 clones, approximately 80% appearing once. The sequencing input was PBMCs. These receptors came from a man aged 18 to 30 in good health and CMV-seronegative.

The chain uses TRBV5-1 and TRBJ2-5; D might be TRBD1 or TRBD2, each matching 5 bases. The DNA end is a closer match to TRBJ2-7, so the J assignment may be wrong. CDR1 is SGHRS, CDR2 YFSETQ, per germline. CDR3 size: 16 residues. The CDR3 sequence is CASHLGPAVVSYEQYF. CDR3 DNA: TGCGCCAGCCACTTGGGACCAGCGGTGGTATCCTACGAGCAGTACTTC.

The chain employs TRBV30 and TRBJ2-1; TRBD1 is a possible D gene (5 bases). The germline V gene has CDR1 GTSNPN and CDR2 SVGIG (reference sequence). V dropped 0 bases and J dropped 7 bases, with 16 bases sitting between them. CDR3 size: 15 residues. CDR3: CAWSVVGAGGNEQFF. Here the CDR3 DNA reads TGTGCCTGGAGTGTGGTTGGGGCCGGTGGGAATGAGCAGTTCTTC.

In its sample, this clone was seen a few times. The J gene is TRBJ2-3, the V gene TRBV6-6; weak D call: TRBD2 (5 bases). The CDR3 is 16 residues long. Germline CDR1 is MNHNY and CDR2 is SVGAGI (reference sequence). The V and J ends lost 0 bases and 0 bases respectively, with 10 bases between them. CDR3 in DNA: TGTGCCAGCAGTTACTCGAGGGCGTTCAGCACAGATACGCAGTATTTT. Protein sequence: CASSYSRAFSTDTQYF.

The chain joins TRBV7-9 to TRBJ1-2, with 10 positions matching TRBD1. Trimming cost V 3 bases and J 7 bases; bases outside gene matches: 8. Germline V gene lookup returns CDR1 SEHNR and CDR2 FQNEAQ (reference sequence). The CDR3 length is 15 residues. The chain's CDR3 is CASSLPGQGTCGYTF. CDR3 nucleotide sequence: TGTGCCAGCAGCTTGCCGGGACAGGGGACCTGTGGCTACACCTTC.

V and J are TRBV7-9 and TRBJ2-7; 7 nucleotides agree with TRBD1. The CDR3 has 14 amino acids. Germline CDR1 and CDR2: SEHNR and FQNEAQ (reference sequence). V gave up 5 bases and J gave up 3 bases; unmatched junction bases: 7. The CDR3, as DNA: TGTGCCAGCAGCCCCCGGGACAGCCTCTACGAGCAGTACTTC. Amino acid sequence: CASSPRDSLYEQYF.

The chain couples TRBV5-4 to TRBJ1-1; D may be TRBD1 (6 bases). The CDR3 sequence is 14 residues long. Trimming removed 7 bases from V and 0 bases from J, with 13 bases in between. Looked up from germline, CDR1 is SGHNT and CDR2 is YYREEE (reference sequence). The chain's CDR3 is CASLDSAMNTEAFF. CDR3 bases: TGTGCCAGCCTGGACAGTGCCATGAACACTGAAGCTTTCTTT.

The V gene is TRBV7-9, the J gene TRBJ2-1, with 8 bases lining up with TRBD2. This CDR3 has 16 residues. The V segment lost 2 bases and the J segment 4 bases; nucleotides outside the gene matches: 7. CDR1 and CDR2 (germline): SEHNR, FQNEAQ (reference sequence). This chain's CDR3 is CASSLFWSGRYNEQFF. CDR3 in DNA: TGTGCCAGCAGCTTATTTTGGAGCGGGAGATACAATGAGCAGTTCTTC.

The gene calls are TRBV19 and TRBJ2-6; possibly TRBD2 for D (5 bases). Germline V CDR1 and CDR2: LNHDA, SQIVND (reference sequence). This CDR3 has 15 amino acids. V was trimmed by 9 bases and J by 1 base, leaving 13 bases between them. The CDR3 DNA follows: TGTGCCAGCCCTACCAGCGGTTCTGGGGCCAACGTCCTGACTTTC. Protein sequence: CASPTSGSGANVLTF.

V and J are TRBV19 and TRBJ1-3; no firm D call. V was trimmed by 4 bases and J by 4 bases, leaving 8 bases between them. The V gene's germline CDR1 is LNHDA and CDR2 SQIVND (reference sequence). The CDR3 spans 13 residues. CDR3 coding DNA: TGTGCCAGTAGTACCCAACAGGGAAACACCATATATTTT. This translates into CASSTQQGNTIYF.